There are many counts of the clone carrying this T cell receptor beta chain. With 2 bases clipped from V and 5 bases from J, the junction kept 4 bases outside the gene matches. This CDR3 has 14 residues. CDR1 is MNHNY, CDR2 SVGAGI, per germline (reference sequence). This specimen comes from a study of T cells in Graves' hyperthyroidism and ophthalmopathy. Researchers amplified the TCR beta CDR3 regions from RNA transcripts. The HTBI primer set was used in a first-round RT-PCR of the TCR CDR3. TCRdb fed the multiplex PCR reads into MiXCR, producing one record per CDR3 protein. The sample yields 610,000 or so distinct CDR3 sequences, 40% to 55% seen once.

The sequencing input was peripheral blood or thyroid tissue (not recorded which). The chain joins TRBV6-6 to TRBJ2-7; TRBD2 matches at 9 bases. The TCR sequence derives from a woman between 18 and 29 years old with Graves' hyperthyroidism. The CDR3 DNA is TGTGCCAGCAGTTACCGCGGGAGGGCCGACGAGCAGTACTTC. Translation: CASSYRGRADEQYF.